Listed below are T cell receptor beta chains from one sample, sequenced in a study of cytomegalovirus exposure and HLA in healthy donors. Assay: immunoSEQ multiplex PCR; the TCRdb copy retains only in-frame clones and omits some. The data hold under 150,000 clones, with approximately 71% observed a single time. Sequences were obtained from PBMCs. The origin of the receptors is a woman aged 55-75 years in good health and CMV-seronegative. CDR3s include the opening cysteine and the closing phenylalanine or tryptophan. The D gene is left open where the match is weak. Not every row has a clone size; where given, it reads once, few, many or a size class.

abundance	d_gene	v_gene	len	j_gene	CDR3nt	CDR3aa
-	-	TRBV4-1	18	TRBJ2-7	TGCGCCAGCAGCGCGGGAAACCCCCCTCGACAGGGTAGGTACGAGCAGTACTTC	CASSAGNPPRQGRYEQYF
-	TRBD2	TRBV13	16	TRBJ2-1	TGTGCCAGCAGCTTAGGCCTAGCGGGAGGGCTCAATGAGCAGTTCTTC	CASSLGLAGGLNEQFF
-	-	TRBV19	13	TRBJ2-3	TGTGCCAGTAGTATCGGTGGCACAGATACGCAGTATTTT	CASSIGGTDTQYF
once	TRBD1	TRBV29-1	12	TRBJ1-2	TGCAGCGCTCTGGACAGGGCGGATGGCTACACCTTC	CSALDRADGYTF
-	TRBD2	TRBV10-3	18	TRBJ2-5	TGTGCCATCAATTCCCCCAAGGGACTAGCGGGAGGGCCAGAGACCCAGTACTTC	CAINSPKGLAGGPETQYF
once	TRBD2	TRBV4-1	14	TRBJ2-3	TGCGCCAGCAGCCAGGTAGCGGGGCCAGATACGCAGTATTTT	CASSQVAGPDTQYF
-	TRBD1	TRBV15	14	TRBJ2-7	TGTGCCACCAGCAGGGATACAGGGGTCCACGAGCAGTACTTC	CATSRDTGVHEQYF
once	-	TRBV14	12	TRBJ1-1	TGTGCCAGCAGCCAAATGGACAGAGAAGCTTTCTTT	CASSQMDREAFF
-	-	TRBV6-1	15	TRBJ2-2	TGTGCCTCCCCCCGGACTCGGGGGAGCACCGGGGAGCTGTTTTTT	CASPRTRGSTGELFF
few	-	TRBV30	13	TRBJ1-5	TGTGCCTGGAGCGGGCAGGGCGCCCAGCCCCAGCATTTT	CAWSGQGAQPQHF
-	TRBD1	TRBV5-6	12	TRBJ1-2	TGTGCCAGCAGAAGGGACAGGGATGGCTACACCTTC	CASRRDRDGYTF
-	-	TRBV29-1	15	TRBJ2-7	TGCAGCGCCGTTGCTTCGACTAGGTCCGACTACGAGCAGTACTTC	CSAVASTRSDYEQYF
-	-	TRBV11-2	13	TRBJ1-5	TGTGCCAGCAGCCAGGGTAACGATCAGCCCCAGCATTTT	CASSQGNDQPQHF
-	-	TRBV30	10	TRBJ1-1	TGTGCCGCGAACGTCCCTGGAGCTTTCTTT	CAANVPGAFF
few	TRBD1	TRBV28	14	TRBJ1-6	TGTGCCAGCAGTTTAGGACAGGGGCCCTCTTTCCTCCACTTT	CASSLGQGPSFLHF
few	-	TRBV5-4	13	TRBJ1-2	TGTGCCAGCAGCTCCTACGGTTTCTATGGCTACACCTTC	CASSSYGFYGYTF
-	TRBD2	TRBV6-1	16	TRBJ2-1	TGTGCCAGCAGTGAACGACTAGCGGGAGCATACAATGAGCAGTTCTTC	CASSERLAGAYNEQFF
-	TRBD2	TRBV30	13	TRBJ2-3	TGTGCCTGGACTAGCGGAAGCACAGATACGCAGTATTTT	CAWTSGSTDTQYF
-	TRBD1	TRBV7-9	19	TRBJ2-3	TGTGCCAGCAGCTTAACCTTCGCCTCACAGGGGGCTAGCACAGATACGCAGTATTTT	CASSLTFASQGASTDTQYF
-	TRBD1	TRBV28	13	TRBJ1-2	TGTGCCAGCGTTGGGACAGGGGGTCCTGGCTACACCTTC	CASVGTGGPGYTF
-	-	TRBV7-9	15	TRBJ2-7	TGTTCCAGCAGCCCCGGACAGTTCCCCTACGTGGAGCAGTACTTC	CSSSPGQFPYVEQYF
few	-	TRBV4-1	19	TRBJ2-4	TGCGCCAGCAGCCCGCGGTTGGTAAGAGAAACTATAGCCAAAAACATTCAGTACTTC	CASSPRLVRETIAKNIQYF
-	TRBD2	TRBV5-1	16	TRBJ2-1	TGCGCCAGCAGCTCCTTAGCGGGAGGTCACTACAATGAGCAGTTCTTC	CASSSLAGGHYNEQFF
-	TRBD1	TRBV5-4	14	TRBJ2-5	TGTGCCAGCAGCTGGGACAGGGTACAAGAGACCCAGTACTTC	CASSWDRVQETQYF
-	-	TRBV5-1	12	TRBJ2-1	TGCGCCAGCAGCCAGGACTACAATGAGCAGTTCTTC	CASSQDYNEQFF
-	-	TRBV7-2	14	TRBJ2-1	TGTGCCAGCAGCTTTGGCGGCAGCTACAATGAGCAGTTCTTC	CASSFGGSYNEQFF
few	-	TRBV4-1	16	TRBJ2-1	TGCGCCAGCAGCCAAGATTCCCCGGGATTTTACAATGAGCAGTTCTTC	CASSQDSPGFYNEQFF
-	TRBD1	TRBV19	14	TRBJ2-3	TGTGCCAGTAGTATGGCACAGGGGGGAGATACGCAGTATTTT	CASSMAQGGDTQYF
-	-	TRBV19	13	TRBJ1-5	TGTGCCAGTACGAGTCAGGGGAATCAGCCCCAGCATTTT	CASTSQGNQPQHF
once	TRBD1	TRBV9	15	TRBJ1-2	TGTGCCAGCAGCGGGAGGGACAGGGGAAACTATGGCTACACCTTC	CASSGRDRGNYGYTF
-	-	TRBV19	14	TRBJ2-7	TGTGCCAGTAGTATAGATCCAGGGAGGCGGGAGCAGTACTTC	CASSIDPGRREQYF
-	-	TRBV19	16	TRBJ2-3	TGTTCCTACCCCCCGGGAGAGCTCCATTACACAGATACGCAGTATTTT	CSYPPGELHYTDTQYF
-	TRBD1	TRBV6-5	15	TRBJ1-2	TGTGCCAGCAGTTCGACCGGGACAGGGAAGGGTGGCTACACCTTC	CASSSTGTGKGGYTF
-	-	TRBV5-6	15	TRBJ1-4	TGTGCCAGCAGAAGGAGGGAGGCGGGGGGTGAAAAACTGTTTTTT	CASRRREAGGEKLFF
-	-	TRBV15	12	TRBJ2-7	TGTGCCACCAGCAGAGCGGAGAACGAGCAGTACTTC	CATSRAENEQYF
-	-	TRBV29-1	14	TRBJ2-3	TGCAGCGTGGGGTTCGGGGGAAGCACAGATACGCAGTATTTT	CSVGFGGSTDTQYF
-	-	TRBV2	14	TRBJ2-7	TGTGCCAGCGGGGCAGTCTTAAGCTCCTACGAGCAGTACTTC	CASGAVLSSYEQYF
few	-	TRBV5-1	16	TRBJ1-3	TGCGCCAGCAGCTTGGAAGGGAGCTTCTCTGGAAACACCATATATTTT	CASSLEGSFSGNTIYF
-	TRBD1	TRBV19	13	TRBJ2-7	TGTGCCATCTGGACAGGGGTTCACTACGAGCAGTACTTC	CAIWTGVHYEQYF
-	-	TRBV5-1	19	TRBJ1-1	TGCGCCAGCAGCCGAGGGATGGACAGCCCAATTAGAGGAAACACTGAAGCTTTCTTT	CASSRGMDSPIRGNTEAFF
-	-	TRBV9	14	TRBJ1-1	TGTGCCAGCAGCGTTGGCCACCTGAACACTGAAGCTTTCTTT	CASSVGHLNTEAFF
-	-	TRBV27	15	TRBJ1-1	TGTGCCAGCGTTTCGCTACACCGGGGTGTGACTGAAGCTTTCTTT	CASVSLHRGVTEAFF
-	-	TRBV27	14	TRBJ2-7	TGTGCCAGCAGTTTCGAGGGGGGGCCCTACGAGCAGTACTTC	CASSFEGGPYEQYF
-	-	TRBV15	18	TRBJ1-5	TGTGCCACCAGCAGAAACTGGGACTTGGGTGGGGCTCATCAGCCCCGGCATTTT	CATSRNWDLGGAHQPRHF
-	TRBD1	TRBV30	15	TRBJ2-7	TGTGCCGGGAGTCCCAACAGGGGGCTAACCTACGAGCAGTACTTC	CAGSPNRGLTYEQYF
-	-	TRBV9	15	TRBJ2-1	TGTGCCAGCAGCGTAGACAGCGGCCCCTACAATGAGCAGTTCTTC	CASSVDSGPYNEQFF
-	-	TRBV5-6	15	TRBJ1-2	TGTGCCAGCAGCTTGGGTGCCGGGGGGCGATATGGCTACACCTTC	CASSLGAGGRYGYTF
-	TRBD2	TRBV11-2	13	TRBJ2-1	TGTGCCAGCAGAAGACTAGCCTCGAATGAGCAGTTCTTC	CASRRLASNEQFF
once	TRBD1	TRBV7-2	14	TRBJ2-7	TGTGCCAGCAGCAGGGACAGGGGTTCGCGGGAGCAGTACTTC	CASSRDRGSREQYF
-	TRBD1	TRBV6-1	16	TRBJ1-2	TGTGCCAGCAGTGAATATCCGGGACAGAGAAGCTATGGCTACACCTTC	CASSEYPGQRSYGYTF
-	-	TRBV2	13	TRBJ2-2	TGTGCCAGCAGAGGGGATGGTAACGGGGAGCTGTTTTTT	CASRGDGNGELFF
-	-	TRBV7-9	15	TRBJ2-7	TGTGCCAGCAGCTTAGACTTGGGCCCCCTATCCGAGCAGTACTTC	CASSLDLGPLSEQYF
-	-	TRBV19	16	TRBJ1-2	TGTGCCAGTAGTATGAGGGAAGTGGGTCTAACTTATGGCTACACCTTC	CASSMREVGLTYGYTF
-	-	TRBV5-1	15	TRBJ2-6	TGCGCCAGCAGCGTCGGTCCCTCTGGGGCCAACGTCCTGACTTTC	CASSVGPSGANVLTF
few	-	TRBV7-9	15	TRBJ1-1	TGTGCCAGCAGCTTAGTTGCAGGTAGGAACACTGAAGCTTTCTTT	CASSLVAGRNTEAFF
-	-	TRBV6-1	12	TRBJ2-1	TGTGCCAGCAACGAACCCGGGACTCAGCAGTTCTTC	CASNEPGTQQFF
-	TRBD2	TRBV4-2	15	TRBJ2-2	TGTGCCAGCAGCCTAAGCGGGGGGGAAACCGGGGAGCTGTTTTTT	CASSLSGGETGELFF
-	-	TRBV4-1	20	TRBJ1-1	TGCGCCAGCAGCCAAGAAAGGGTCTCTGGTAGGGGGTCGGTGAACACTGAAGCTTTCTTT	CASSQERVSGRGSVNTEAFF
-	TRBD1	TRBV9	16	TRBJ2-1	TGTGCCAGCAGCGTATTAAGACAGGGGGCCTACAATGAGCAGTTCTTC	CASSVLRQGAYNEQFF